The rows below give T cell receptor beta chains drawn from one sample of a study of identical twins. MiXCR, applied by TCRdb to the 5' RACE reads, yields one record per CDR3 protein. The table has over 500,000 distinct CDR3 sequences, roughly 21% seen once. These data also featured in a second study, about T cells expressing NK-cell markers.

The sequencing sample was made of CD4+ T cells sorted from blood. These TCRs come from a woman aged 18 to 35 in good health. Both conserved end residues are part of each CDR3. Fields, in order: D gene, J gene, V gene, clone size, CDR3 protein, CDR3 DNA. The D gene is left open where the match is weak. Only some rows state a clone size, as once, few, many or a class for expanded clones.

>TRBD2|TRBJ2-1|TRBV20-1|-
CSASPGTRTNEQFF
TGCAGTGCTAGTCCCGGGACTAGGACCAATGAGCAGTTCTTC
>-|TRBJ1-1|TRBV29-1|-
CSVSHGPGDTEAFF
TGCAGCGTTTCCCATGGCCCCGGAGACACTGAAGCTTTCTTT
>-|TRBJ2-2|TRBV5-1|-
CASRADSNTGELFF
TGCGCCAGCAGGGCCGACAGTAACACCGGGGAGCTGTTTTTT
>TRBD2|TRBJ2-7|TRBV20-1|-
CSARIGGRVNEQYF
TGCAGTGCTAGAATCGGCGGGAGGGTTAACGAGCAGTACTTC
>-|TRBJ2-5|TRBV29-1|-
CSVEGQETQYF
TGCAGCGTTGAGGGACAAGAGACCCAGTACTTC
>-|TRBJ2-3|TRBV24-1|few
CATSDSGTDTQYF
TGTGCCACCAGTGATTCAGGGACAGATACGCAGTATTTT
>-|TRBJ2-1|TRBV20-1|few
CSATRLIEQFF
TGCAGTGCGACAAGGCTGATTGAGCAGTTCTTC
>TRBD2|TRBJ2-1|TRBV9|-
CASSVTSDYNEQFF
TGTGCCAGCAGCGTGACTAGCGATTACAATGAGCAGTTCTTC
>-|TRBJ1-1|TRBV5-1|many
CASSLEGRNTEAFF
TGTGCCAGCAGTTTAGAGGGTAGGAACACTGAAGCTTTCTTT
>-|TRBJ2-1|TRBV18|few
CASSPVRSFNNEQFF
TGTGCCAGCTCACCAGTCCGTTCGTTCAACAATGAGCAGTTCTTC
>-|TRBJ2-2|TRBV7-2|-
CASSDSPWRTGELFF
TGTGCCAGCAGTGATAGTCCCTGGAGAACCGGGGAGCTGTTTTTT
>TRBD2|TRBJ2-3|TRBV5-6|many
CASSLSGATDTQYF
TGTGCCAGCAGCCTTAGCGGGGCCACAGATACGCAGTATTTT
>TRBD2|TRBJ2-3|TRBV20-1|few
CSAELAGGPDTQYF
TGCAGTGCTGAACTAGCGGGAGGGCCAGATACGCAGTATTTT